These 7 T cell receptor beta chains were all obtained from the same sample, sequenced in a study of T cells after yellow fever vaccination. TCRdb recomputed calls from the 5' RACE reads with MiXCR, one row per CDR3 protein. The sample records hundreds of thousands of distinct CDR3 sequences, roughly 10% being singletons. Specimen: PBMCs, collected on the day of the first yellow fever vaccination. The receptors were sampled from a man aged 18 to 29 who received the YFV17D yellow fever vaccine.

This clonotype was counted between two and nine times. The J gene is TRBJ1-4, the V gene TRBV5-1, with D perhaps TRBD1 (5 bases). The germline gives CDR1 SGHRS, CDR2 YFSETQ. V was shortened by 4 bases and J by 0 bases, with 10 bases between the two germline ends. The CDR3 sequence is 15 residues long. CDR3 DNA: TGCGCCAGCAGCCGAGGGACCACAACTAATGAAAAACTGTTTTTT. Encoded protein: CASSRGTTTNEKLFF.

This clonotype came up many times. CDR3 DNA: TGTGCCAGCAGCTTAGGGCAGAACGAGCAGTACGTC. It is translated as CASSLGQNEQYV. The rearrangement joins TRBV7-9 to TRBJ2-7; D gene unclear. The germline CDR1 and CDR2 sequences are SEHNR and FQNEAQ (reference sequence). The CDR3 totals 12 residues. V lost 1 base and J lost 5, with 6 bases in between.

This clonotype was recorded a few times. J is TRBJ1-3 and V is TRBV20-1; D is unclear. V was trimmed by 4 bases and J by 4 bases, leaving 14 bases between them. Germline CDR1 is DFQATT and CDR2 is SNEGSKA (reference sequence). The CDR3 totals 14 residues. CDR3 DNA: TGCAGTGCTACCGGCGGCTCTTCAGGAAACACCATATATTTT. Protein sequence: CSATGGSSGNTIYF.

This clonotype occurred many times. This sequence joins TRBV4-3 and TRBJ1-1, with D unresolved. CDR3 length: 15 amino acids. Trimming left V 0 bases short and J 0 bases short, with 8 bases between. The germline CDR1 and CDR2 sequences are LGHNA and YSLEER. The CDR3 coding sequence is TGCGCCAGCAGCCAAGATAATAGGTTGAACACTGAAGCTTTCTTT. Residues: CASSQDNRLNTEAFF.

This clonotype appeared a few times. The J gene is TRBJ2-1, the V gene TRBV6-5; D remains unclear. The V end lost 6 bases, the J end lost 5 bases, and 8 bases lay between the germline ends. CDR1 and CDR2 (germline): MNHEY, SVGAGI. The CDR3 consists of 12 residues. CDR3 in amino acids: CASRDHDNEQFF. The CDR3 DNA reads as TGTGCCAGCAGGGATCACGACAATGAGCAGTTCTTC.

This clonotype appeared a few times. The J gene is TRBJ2-2, the V gene TRBV10-3, with 8 positions matching TRBD1. Germline CDR1 and CDR2: ENHRY and SYGVKD. J lost 0 bases, V lost 4 bases, and 1 base had no gene match. The CDR3 extends over 15 amino acids. The CDR3: CAISAGQANTGELFF. The CDR3 nucleotides read TGTGCCATCAGTGCGGGACAGGCGAACACCGGGGAGCTGTTTTTT.

This clonotype occurred many times. V gene TRBV4-3 combines with J gene TRBJ2-3; 14 bases line up with TRBD2. V was pared by 4 bases and J by 2 bases, with 2 bases of the junction left unmatched. Germline V lookup: CDR1 LGHNA, CDR2 YSLEER. This CDR3 is 16 amino acids long. CDR3 protein: CASSRTSGGNTDTQYF. In DNA form, the CDR3 reads TGCGCCAGCAGCCGGACTAGCGGGGGGAACACAGATACGCAGTATTTT.